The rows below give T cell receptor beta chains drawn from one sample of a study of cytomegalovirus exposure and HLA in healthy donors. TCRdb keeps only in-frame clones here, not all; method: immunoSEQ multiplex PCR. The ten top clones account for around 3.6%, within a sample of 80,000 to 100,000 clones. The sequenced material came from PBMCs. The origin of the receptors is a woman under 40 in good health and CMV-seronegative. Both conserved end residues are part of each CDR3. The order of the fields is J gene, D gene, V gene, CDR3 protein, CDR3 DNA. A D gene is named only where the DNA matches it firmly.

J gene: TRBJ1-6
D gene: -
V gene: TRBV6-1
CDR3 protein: CASSVPPRGYSPLHF
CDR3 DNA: TGTGCCAGCAGTGTCCCCCCCAGGGGTTATTCACCCCTCCACTTT

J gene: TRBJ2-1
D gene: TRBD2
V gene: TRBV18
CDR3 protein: CASSPGAGGEQFF
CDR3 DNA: TGTGCCAGCTCACCGGGCGCGGGGGGGGAGCAGTTCTTC

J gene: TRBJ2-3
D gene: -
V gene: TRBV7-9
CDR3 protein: CASSLKQGLADTQYF
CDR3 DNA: TGTGCCAGCAGCTTAAAACAGGGCCTGGCAGATACGCAGTATTTT

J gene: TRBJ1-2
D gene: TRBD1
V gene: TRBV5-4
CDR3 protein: CASSWGRDRARIWGYTF
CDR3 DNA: TGTGCCAGCAGCTGGGGAAGGGACAGGGCTAGGATTTGGGGCTACACCTTC

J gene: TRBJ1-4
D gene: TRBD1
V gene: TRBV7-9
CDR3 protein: CASSRNRGQGDEKLFF
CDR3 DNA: TGTGCCAGCAGCCGTAATCGTGGACAGGGTGATGAAAAACTGTTTTTT

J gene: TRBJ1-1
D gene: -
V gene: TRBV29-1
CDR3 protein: CSVGTGSYTEAFF
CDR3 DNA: TGCAGCGTTGGAACCGGGAGCTACACTGAAGCTTTCTTT

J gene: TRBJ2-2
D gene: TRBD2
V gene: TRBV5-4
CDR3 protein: CASSPGGTGELFF
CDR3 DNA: TGTGCCAGCAGCCCGGGGGGGACCGGGGAGCTGTTTTTT

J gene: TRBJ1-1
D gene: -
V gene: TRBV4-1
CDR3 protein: CASSQVPGVANTEAFF
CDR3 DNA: TGCGCCAGCAGCCAAGTGCCGGGAGTAGCGAACACTGAAGCTTTCTTT

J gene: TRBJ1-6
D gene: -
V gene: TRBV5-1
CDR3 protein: CASSLEVGGSPLHF
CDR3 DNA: TGCGCCAGCAGCTTGGAGGTTGGGGGCTCACCCCTCCACTTT

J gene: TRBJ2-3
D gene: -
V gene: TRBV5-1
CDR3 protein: CASSLDAGVTQYF
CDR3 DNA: TGCGCCAGCAGCTTGGATGCAGGGGTGACGCAGTATTTT

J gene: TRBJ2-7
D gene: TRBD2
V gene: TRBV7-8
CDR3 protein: CASSLARGGRLYEQYF
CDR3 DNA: TGTGCCAGCAGCTTAGCTCGGGGCGGGAGACTGTACGAGCAGTACTTC

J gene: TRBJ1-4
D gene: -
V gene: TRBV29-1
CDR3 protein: CSVEEGLGNEKLFF
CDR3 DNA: TGCAGCGTTGAAGAAGGCCTCGGGAATGAAAAACTGTTTTTT

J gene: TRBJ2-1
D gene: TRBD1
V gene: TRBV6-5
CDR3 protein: CASRRQGAAYNEQFF
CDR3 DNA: TGTGCCAGCAGAAGACAGGGGGCGGCCTACAATGAGCAGTTCTTC

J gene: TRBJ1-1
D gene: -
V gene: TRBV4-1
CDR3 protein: CASSQDRPGAEGTEAFF
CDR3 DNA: TGCGCCAGCAGCCAAGATCGTCCAGGGGCTGAAGGCACTGAAGCTTTCTTT

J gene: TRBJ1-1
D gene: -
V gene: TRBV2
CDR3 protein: CASSVDYVTLNTEAFF
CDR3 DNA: TGTGCCAGCAGTGTCGACTACGTTACACTGAACACTGAAGCTTTCTTT

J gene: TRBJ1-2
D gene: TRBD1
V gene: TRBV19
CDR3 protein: CASTGQELYGYTF
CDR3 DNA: TGTGCCAGTACGGGACAGGAGCTCTATGGCTACACCTTC

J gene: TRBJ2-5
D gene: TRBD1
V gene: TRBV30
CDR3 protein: CAWSMDRYQETQYF
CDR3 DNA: TGTGCCTGGAGTATGGACAGGTACCAAGAGACCCAGTACTTC

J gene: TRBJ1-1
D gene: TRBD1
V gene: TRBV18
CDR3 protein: CASSYRGLIRTEAFF
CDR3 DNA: TGTGCCAGCTCATACAGGGGTTTGATCCGGACTGAAGCTTTCTTT

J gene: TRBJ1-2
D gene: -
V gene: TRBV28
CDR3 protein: CASSSGSLAYGYTF
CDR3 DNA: TGTGCCAGCAGTTCAGGCAGCCTTGCCTATGGCTACACCTTC

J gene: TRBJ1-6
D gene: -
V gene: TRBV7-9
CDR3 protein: CASSLDGGPLHF
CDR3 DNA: TGTGCCAGCAGTCTTGACGGGGGGCCCCTCCACTTT

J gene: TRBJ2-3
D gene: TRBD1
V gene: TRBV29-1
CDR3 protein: CSVDRESTDTQYF
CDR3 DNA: TGCAGCGTGGACAGGGAGAGCACAGATACGCAGTATTTT

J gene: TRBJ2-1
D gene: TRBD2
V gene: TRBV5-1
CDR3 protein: CASSSGLAGSLGNEQFF
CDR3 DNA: TGCGCCAGCAGCTCTGGACTAGCGGGTTCTCTCGGGAATGAGCAGTTCTTC

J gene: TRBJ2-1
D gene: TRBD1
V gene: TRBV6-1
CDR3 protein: CASTRDRSSYNEQFF
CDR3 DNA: TGTGCCAGCACCAGGGACAGGAGCTCCTACAATGAGCAGTTCTTC

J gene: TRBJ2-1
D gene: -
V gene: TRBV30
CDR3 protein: CACSAGTSGEQFF
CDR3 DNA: TGTGCCTGTTCAGCCGGGACATCAGGTGAGCAGTTCTTC

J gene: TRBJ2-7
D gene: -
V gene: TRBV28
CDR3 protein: CASTPPGTSYEQYF
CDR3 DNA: TGTGCCAGCACCCCACCCGGGACATCTTACGAGCAGTACTTC

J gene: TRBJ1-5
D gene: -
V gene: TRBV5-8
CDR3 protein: CASSLAVSNQPQHF
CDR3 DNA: TGTGCCAGCAGCTTGGCCGTTAGCAATCAGCCCCAGCATTTT

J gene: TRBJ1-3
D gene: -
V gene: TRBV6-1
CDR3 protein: CASRRDETGNTIYF
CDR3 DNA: TGTGCCAGCCGCAGGGATGAAACTGGAAACACCATATATTTT

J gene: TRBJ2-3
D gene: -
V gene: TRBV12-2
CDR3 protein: CASRLAEKRVRLSTDTQYF
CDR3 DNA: TGTGCAAGTCGCTTAGCGGAGAAGCGGGTAAGACTTAGCACAGATACGCAGTATTTT

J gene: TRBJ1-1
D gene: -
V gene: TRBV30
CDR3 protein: CAWSVPRTRTNGTEAFF
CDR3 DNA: TGTGCCTGGAGTGTCCCGAGAACCAGGACAAACGGGACTGAAGCTTTCTTT

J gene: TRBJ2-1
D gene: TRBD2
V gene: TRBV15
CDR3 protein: CATSNYRTGGDEQFF
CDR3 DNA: TGTGCCACCAGCAACTATCGGACGGGGGGGGATGAGCAGTTCTTC

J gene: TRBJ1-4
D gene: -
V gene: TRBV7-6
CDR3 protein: CASSHRATNEKLFF
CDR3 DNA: TGTGCCAGCAGCCACAGGGCTACTAATGAAAAACTGTTTTTT

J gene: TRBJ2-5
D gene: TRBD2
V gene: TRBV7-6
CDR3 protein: CASSFLAGTGETQYF
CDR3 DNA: TGTGCCAGCAGCTTTTTAGCGGGCACTGGGGAGACCCAGTACTTC

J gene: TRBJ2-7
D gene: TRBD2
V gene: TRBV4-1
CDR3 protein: CASSGGTSGSPLYEQYF
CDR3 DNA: TGCGCCAGCAGCGGGGGGACCAGCGGGAGCCCCCTCTACGAGCAGTACTTC

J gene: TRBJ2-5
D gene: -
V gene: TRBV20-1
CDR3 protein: CSAPGTQYF
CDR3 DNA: TGCAGTGCACCGGGGACCCAGTACTTC

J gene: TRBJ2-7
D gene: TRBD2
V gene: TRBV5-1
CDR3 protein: CASKAGDTNEQYF
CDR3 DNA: TGCGCCAGCAAGGCGGGAGACACCAACGAGCAGTACTTC

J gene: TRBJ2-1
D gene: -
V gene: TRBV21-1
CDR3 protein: CASSSAGDPDYYNEQFF
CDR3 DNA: TGTGCCAGCAGCTCCGCGGGCGATCCCGATTACTACAATGAGCAGTTCTTC

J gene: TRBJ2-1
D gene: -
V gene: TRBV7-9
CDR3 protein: CASSLAVYNEQFF
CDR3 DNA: TGTGCCAGCAGCTTAGCCGTGTACAATGAGCAGTTCTTC